The present T cell receptor (beta chain) was sequenced within a study of shared clonotypes between healthy human individuals. About the research overall: CD4 naive and memory got three plates each, CD8 naive two, CD8 memory one. Findings and caveats of the study: Only a few donors were included, so the genetic and exposure-history diversity represented was limited. Among non-shared clonotypes, generation probabilities were lower than among those shared by all four donors. A handful of donors shared approximately 5% of their naive CD4 clonotypes.

Profiling relied on immunoSEQ multiplex PCR, and the TCRdb table lists in-frame clones only, not all of them. The profile shows some 1,600,000 clones, roughly 98% of them singletons. Germline values: CDR1 MDHEN, CDR2 SYDVKM. J gave up 6 bases and V 6 bases, and 8 bases lay outside the gene matches. This CDR3 is built from 15 residues. Details on this clone: As yet, its antigen is unknown.

The clonotype was recovered from a man aged 25 to 45 in good health. The sequenced sample consisted of naive CD4+ T cells sorted from blood. As to subset: CD45RA+ positively selected. The V gene is TRBV28, the J gene TRBJ1-5, with 10 bases matching TRBD1. The CDR3: CASRRDRGSGQPQHF. CDR3 DNA: TGTGCCAGCAGGCGGGACAGGGGATCGGGTCAGCCCCAGCATTTT.